This TCR beta chain was sequenced in a study of OX40 agonist ivuxolimab in advanced cancers. As for the study in general: In this trial design, patients received ivuxolimab intravenously at 0.01 to 10 mg/kg every 2 weeks. The study enrolled dose-escalation patients with hepatocellular carcinoma, melanoma, renal cell or head and neck cancer. General study points: Antigen specificity was not determined for the expanded peripheral T cells.

As regards this clone: Its antigen is still unknown.

This CDR3 has 11 amino acids. Trimming shortened V by 7 bases and J by 7 bases, and 11 bases separated the two germline ends. The germline V gene has CDR1 SGHDT and CDR2 YYEEEE. Using immunoSEQ multiplex PCR, the repertoire was profiled, and TCRdb retains in-frame clones only, with some absent. The sample carries tens of thousands of clones, 70% to 85% recorded once. The chain recombines TRBV5-6 with TRBJ1-2; weak D call: TRBD1 (5 bases). This specimen consisted of CD4+ or CD8+ T cells sorted from blood, obtained in a trial of the OX40 agonist ivuxolimab. The sequence came from an adult with an advanced solid tumor such as melanoma, head and neck, liver or kidney cancer. The CDR3: CASGWGRGYTF. CDR3 in DNA: TGTGCCAGCGGTTGGGGACGTGGCTACACCTTC.